This paragraph covers one T cell receptor (beta chain) sequence. Its target is not known. TCRdb re-called the 5' RACE reads; every CDR3 protein appears as one record, without DNA. This table holds hundreds of thousands of distinct CDR3 sequences. This entry belongs to a study of T cells expressing NK-cell markers. Overall study context: Source material for TCR beta repertoires consisted of sorted CD3+CD56+NKG2C+, CD3+CD56+NKG2C- and CD3+CD56-NKG2C+ T cells. One of eight sequenced donors was HCMV-seronegative; the other seven were seropositive.

Study results and limitations: Also leading the CD3+CD56-NKG2C+ fraction in a handful of donors were these clonotypes.

Sample: blood T cells: a sorted CD56 or NKG2C T cell subset, CD4+ or CD8+ T cells, or bulk PBMC T cells (not recorded which). The receptor's source is a man aged 18-70 years in good health.

This CDR3 is CASSQGAGGYEQYF. This chain connects TRBV3-1 to TRBJ2-7; without DNA, the TCRdb call of TRBD1 cannot be checked. From germline, CDR1 is LGHDT and CDR2 YNNKEL (reference sequence). CDR3 length: 14 amino acids.